This T cell receptor beta chain is from a study of shared clonotypes between healthy human individuals. Study context: Three men and a couple of women, aged 18 to 49, were donors.

Healthy HIV-negative adults with no recent acute infections or vaccinations were recruited as donors. With respect to this clone: Different DNA sequences within this sample yield the same CDR3.

Sequencing was at deep level. Study processing details: Filtering differed, since immunoSEQ gave only junction sequences and no quality scores. Clones were read by immunoSEQ multiplex PCR, and TCRdb kept only the in-frame ones, dropping some. D and trimming come from the DNA, and the V and J calls and clone size come from that table. This sample has 470,000 or so clones; over 70% occur once, and the top ten carry roughly 13%. The CDR3 length is 13 residues. The V and J ends lost 0 bases and 7 bases, in that order; junction bases with no gene match: 4. CDR1 is SGHRS, CDR2 YFSETQ, per germline. The origin of this receptor is a woman in her thirties or forties in good health. Some clones in this sample may be carry-over from other donors' samples. Material: PBMCs. V and J are TRBV5-1 and TRBJ2-7, with TRBD1 identical over 7 bases. The CDR3 sequence: CASSLAGTEEQYF. The CDR3 bases are TGCGCCAGCAGCTTGGCCGGGACAGAAGAGCAGTACTTC. Looking up the rest from reference TRBV5-1 and TRBJ2-7 gives the full variable domain: KAGVTQTPRYLIKTRGQQVTLSCSPISGHRSVSWYQQTPGQGLQFLFEYFSETQRNKGNFPGRFSGRQFSNSRSEMNVSTLELGDSALYLCASSLAGTEEQYFGPGTRLTVT.